The subject of this entry is one TCR beta chain. This entry comes from a study of radiotherapy plus CTLA-4 blockade in lung cancer. Measured with immunoSEQ multiplex PCR; TCRdb has only the in-frame clones, and not every one. The top ten clones hold 16% of a sample with 55,000 to 70,000 clones, 70% to 80% of them seen once. V shed 5 bases, J shed 1 base, and the junction held 3 bases outside the gene matches. The CDR3 length is 15 residues. Germline loops: CDR1 SGHTA, CDR2 FQGNSA. The clonotype comes from a human donor with non-small cell lung cancer who had a complete response to radiotherapy plus ipilimumab. The chain uses TRBV7-2 and TRBJ2-1; 9 bases are a match to TRBD1. The source material was peripheral blood, sampled from a patient treated with radiotherapy plus ipilimumab. The CDR3 loop reads CASSRTGASYNEQFF. The DNA for the CDR3 is TGTGCCAGCAGCCGGACAGGGGCGTCCTACAATGAGCAGTTCTTC. Full variable domain (missing parts from reference TRBV7-2 and TRBJ2-1): GAGVSQSPSNKVTEKGKDVELRCDPISGHTALYWYRQSLGQGLEFLIYFQGNSAPDKSGLPSDRFSAERTGGSVSTLTIQRTQQEDSAVYLCASSRTGASYNEQFFGPGTRLTVL.